Here is one TCR beta chain with its context. Its binding antigen is unknown. Nothing much larger sits one base from this clone, and base qualities are not available. The sample comes from a study of T cell responses to AZD1222 COVID-19 vaccine (dated by TCRdb to about 2021). Study-wide context: AZD1222 recipients with second doses at about 4 weeks or about 12 weeks were pooled, because spike-specific TCR depth and breadth did not differ between schedules. A total of more than 230 trial participants underwent TCR sequencing, of whom around 210 had received two doses of AZD1222 and some 25 had received two doses of the MenACWY control vaccine. Trial participants were enrolled into age subgroups of 18-55, 56-69 and 70-plus years, which contained about 150, 28 and 57 TCR-sequenced participants, respectively. Results and caveats for the whole study, not just this receptor: The 56-69-year group was small, and its depth increase did not reach significance, likely because of low power. The vaccine-associated CD4 TCRs covered the entire spike protein, and the dominant responses fell in regions 160-218 and 743-854. After two AZD1222 doses, both the breadth and the depth of spike-specific TCRs were significantly higher than at day 0 and than in MenACWY recipients. Epitopes outside the regions mutated in the B.1.351 and B.1.1.7 variants were reportedly recognized by nearly half of the unique spike-specific TCRs. Because no day 14 peak-response samples were available, the repertoires could be characterized only after the peak T cell response. Participants were mostly white British, with more females than males. The authors suggested clonal diversity may have been underestimated. Only 5 to 7 AZD1222 recipients were SARS-CoV-2 seropositive at baseline, limiting conclusions about previously exposed vaccinees.

The CDR3 regions of human TCRbeta chains were subjected to immunosequencing. The paper's data handling went like this. TCRs in the repertoires were matched against a reference library of SARS-CoV-2-specific TCRs that had been generated with the MIRA antigen-specificity platform. Breadth was defined as the fraction of unique TCRs that were SARS-CoV-2-associated, and depth was defined as the fraction of total T cells that were SARS-CoV-2-associated. Each spike-specific TCR was assigned to its reactive spike region and to a CD4 or CD8 class using the MIRA data. Log10-transformed breadth and depth values were compared by one-way ANOVA with Sidak's multiple comparisons tests. This is the immuneACCESS table as TCRdb keeps it, with only in-frame sequences that have V and J called. A part of the clones is gone; compared with another copy, unresolved V genes explain less than half, and the rest is unexplained. V, J and clone size are taken as reported in that table, and D and trimming were inferred from the DNA itself. Present in this sample are 90,000 or so clones, roughly nine tenths of which were seen just once. 2.4% of the sample is in the top ten clones.

The time point label for this specimen denotes: baseline before first vaccination. The vaccinee samples were drawn from two UK trials, COV001 and COV002, one of which was a single-blind randomized controlled phase 2/3 trial testing AZD1222 (ChAdOx1 nCoV-19) in healthy adults. For TCRbeta chain sequencing, PBMC samples from trial participants were taken at day 0 and at day 28 after the second dose. Measured from the cysteine to the phenylalanine, the CDR3 is 12 residues long. The only DNA kept is the CDR3, 36 bases in frame from the first base. Trimming takes 2 bases off V and 14 bases off J; junction bases not matched to a gene: 5. The germline V gene (reference sequence) provides CDR1 LGHDT and CDR2 YNNKEL.

The chain was built from TRBV3-1 (or the pseudogene TRBV3-2) and TRBJ2-1, and TRBD1 aligns with 8 junction nucleotides. The sample consisted of peripheral blood, taken on day 0 of AZD1222 vaccination. This clonotype was obtained from an adult in good health. The CDR3 in this case is CASSQSDRVEFF. The nucleotide sequence reads TGTGCCAGCAGCCAATCGGACAGGGTTGAGTTCTTC.